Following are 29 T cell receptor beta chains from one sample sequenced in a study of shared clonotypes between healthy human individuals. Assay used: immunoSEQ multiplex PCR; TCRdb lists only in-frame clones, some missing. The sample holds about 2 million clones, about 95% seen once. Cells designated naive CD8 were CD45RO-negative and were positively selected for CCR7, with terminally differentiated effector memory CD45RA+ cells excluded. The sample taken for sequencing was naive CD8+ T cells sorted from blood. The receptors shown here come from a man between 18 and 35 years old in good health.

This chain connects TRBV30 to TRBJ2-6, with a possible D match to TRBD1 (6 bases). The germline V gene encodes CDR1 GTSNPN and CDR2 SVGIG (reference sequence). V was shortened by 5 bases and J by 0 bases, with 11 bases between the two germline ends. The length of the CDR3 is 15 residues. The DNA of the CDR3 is TGTGCCTGGGGTAGGGGGACCTCTGGGGCCAACGTCCTGACTTTC. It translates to CAWGRGTSGANVLTF.

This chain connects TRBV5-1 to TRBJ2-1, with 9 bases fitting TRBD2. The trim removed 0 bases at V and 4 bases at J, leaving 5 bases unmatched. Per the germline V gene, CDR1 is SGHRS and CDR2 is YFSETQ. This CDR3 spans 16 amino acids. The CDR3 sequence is CASSLAPSGNYNEQFF. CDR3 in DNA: TGCGCCAGCAGCTTGGCCCCTAGCGGGAATTACAATGAGCAGTTCTTC.

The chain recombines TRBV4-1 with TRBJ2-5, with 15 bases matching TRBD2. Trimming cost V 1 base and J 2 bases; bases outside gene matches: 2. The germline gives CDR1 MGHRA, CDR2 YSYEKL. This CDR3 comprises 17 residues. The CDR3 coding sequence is TGCGCCAGCAGCCAAGCCGGGACTAGCGGGGGGCAAGAGACCCAGTACTTC. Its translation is CASSQAGTSGGQETQYF.

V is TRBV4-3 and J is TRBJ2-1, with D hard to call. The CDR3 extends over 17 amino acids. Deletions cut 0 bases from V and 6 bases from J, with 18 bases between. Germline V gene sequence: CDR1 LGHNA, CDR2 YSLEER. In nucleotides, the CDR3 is TGCGCCAGCAGCCAAGATGGCGATGTGGGAAGTGGCAATGAGCAGTTCTTC. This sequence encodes CASSQDGDVGSGNEQFF.

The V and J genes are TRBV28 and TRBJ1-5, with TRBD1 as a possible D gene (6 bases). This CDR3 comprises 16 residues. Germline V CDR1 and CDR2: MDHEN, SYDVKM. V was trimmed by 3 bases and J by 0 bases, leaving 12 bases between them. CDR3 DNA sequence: TGTGCCAGCAGTTTTCCGGGGGCCTATAGCAATCAGCCCCAGCATTTT. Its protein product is CASSFPGAYSNQPQHF.

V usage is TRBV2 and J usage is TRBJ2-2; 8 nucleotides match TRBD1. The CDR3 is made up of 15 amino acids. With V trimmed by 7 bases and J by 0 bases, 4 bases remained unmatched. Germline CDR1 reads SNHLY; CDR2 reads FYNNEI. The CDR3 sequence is CASISGGTNTGELFF. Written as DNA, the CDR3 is TGTGCCAGCATTTCAGGGGGCACGAACACCGGGGAGCTGTTTTTT.

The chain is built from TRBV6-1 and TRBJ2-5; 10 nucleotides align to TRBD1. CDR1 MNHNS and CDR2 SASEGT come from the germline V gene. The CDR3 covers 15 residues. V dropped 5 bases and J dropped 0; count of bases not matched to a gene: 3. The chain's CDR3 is CASSWGQGNQETQYF. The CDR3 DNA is TGTGCCAGCAGTTGGGGACAGGGGAACCAAGAGACCCAGTACTTC.

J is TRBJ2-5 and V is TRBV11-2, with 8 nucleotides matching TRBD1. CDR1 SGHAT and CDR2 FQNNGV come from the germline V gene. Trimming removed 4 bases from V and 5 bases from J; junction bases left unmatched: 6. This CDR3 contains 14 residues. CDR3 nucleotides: TGTGCCAGCAGCTCCTTGGACAGGGTGGAGACCCAGTACTTC. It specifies CASSSLDRVETQYF.

The CDR3 spells CASSQDLGKGTDTQYF. The CDR3 bases are TGCGCCAGCAGCCAAGATCTCGGGAAGGGTACAGATACGCAGTATTTT. This chain uses TRBV4-3 with TRBJ2-3; tentatively, D is TRBD2 (5 bases). The length of the CDR3 is 16 residues. V was clipped by 0 bases and J by 3 bases, with 13 bases between them. Germline loops: CDR1 LGHNA, CDR2 YSLEER.

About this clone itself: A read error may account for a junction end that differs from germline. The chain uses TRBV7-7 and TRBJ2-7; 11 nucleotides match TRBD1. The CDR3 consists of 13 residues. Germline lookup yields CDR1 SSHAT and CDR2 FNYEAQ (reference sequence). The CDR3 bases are TGTGCTAGCAGCGGGACAGGGGGAGACGAGCAGTACTTC. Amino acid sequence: CASSGTGGDEQYF.

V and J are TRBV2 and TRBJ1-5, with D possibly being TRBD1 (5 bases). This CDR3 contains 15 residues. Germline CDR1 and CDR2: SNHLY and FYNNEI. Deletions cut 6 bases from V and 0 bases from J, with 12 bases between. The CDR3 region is CASRLGHFSNQPQHF. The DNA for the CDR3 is TGTGCCAGCAGGCTAGGACACTTTAGCAATCAGCCCCAGCATTTT.

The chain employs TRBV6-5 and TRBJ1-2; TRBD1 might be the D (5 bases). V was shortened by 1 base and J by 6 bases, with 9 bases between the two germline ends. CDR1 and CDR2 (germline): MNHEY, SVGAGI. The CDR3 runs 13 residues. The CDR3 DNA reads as TGTGCCAGCAGTTACTTTCAGGGCGATGGCTACACCTTC. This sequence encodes CASSYFQGDGYTF.

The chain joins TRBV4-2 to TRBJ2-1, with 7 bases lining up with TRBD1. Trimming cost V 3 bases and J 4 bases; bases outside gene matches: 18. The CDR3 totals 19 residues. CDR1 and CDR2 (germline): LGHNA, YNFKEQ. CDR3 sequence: CASSQAGTAAVESYNEQFF. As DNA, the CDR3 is TGTGCCAGCAGCCAGGCTGGGACAGCCGCAGTAGAGAGTTACAATGAGCAGTTCTTC.

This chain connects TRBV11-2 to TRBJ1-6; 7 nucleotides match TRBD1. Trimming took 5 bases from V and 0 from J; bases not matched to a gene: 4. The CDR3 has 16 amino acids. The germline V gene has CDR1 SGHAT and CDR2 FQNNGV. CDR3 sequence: CASSTGTASYNSPLHF. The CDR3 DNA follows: TGTGCCAGCAGCACCGGGACAGCCTCCTATAATTCACCCCTCCACTTT.

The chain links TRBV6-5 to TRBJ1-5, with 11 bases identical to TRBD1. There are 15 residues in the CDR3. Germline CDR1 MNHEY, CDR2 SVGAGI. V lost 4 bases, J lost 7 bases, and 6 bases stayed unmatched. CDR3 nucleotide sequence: TGTGCCAGCAGTTCCGGACAGGGGGCATCCCAGCCCCAGCATTTT. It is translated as CASSSGQGASQPQHF.

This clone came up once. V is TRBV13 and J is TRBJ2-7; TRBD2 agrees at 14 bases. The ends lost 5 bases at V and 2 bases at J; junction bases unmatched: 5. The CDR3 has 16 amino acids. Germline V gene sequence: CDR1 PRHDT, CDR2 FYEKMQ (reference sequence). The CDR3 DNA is TGTGCCAGCAGCGCCGGACTAGCGGGGGGAACCTACGAGCAGTACTTC. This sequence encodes CASSAGLAGGTYEQYF.

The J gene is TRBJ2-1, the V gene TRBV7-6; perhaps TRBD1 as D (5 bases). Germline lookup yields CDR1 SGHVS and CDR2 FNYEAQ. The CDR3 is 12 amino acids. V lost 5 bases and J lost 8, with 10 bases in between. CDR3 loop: CASSMVRDEQFF. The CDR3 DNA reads TGTGCCAGCAGCATGGTCAGGGATGAGCAGTTCTTC.

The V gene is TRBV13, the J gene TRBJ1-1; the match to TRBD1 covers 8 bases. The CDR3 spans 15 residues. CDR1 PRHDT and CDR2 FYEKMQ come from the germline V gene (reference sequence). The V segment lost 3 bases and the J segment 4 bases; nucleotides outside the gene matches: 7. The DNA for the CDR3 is TGTGCCAGCAGCTTCCAGGGGGCGCTGGGCACTGAAGCTTTCTTT. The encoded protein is CASSFQGALGTEAFF.

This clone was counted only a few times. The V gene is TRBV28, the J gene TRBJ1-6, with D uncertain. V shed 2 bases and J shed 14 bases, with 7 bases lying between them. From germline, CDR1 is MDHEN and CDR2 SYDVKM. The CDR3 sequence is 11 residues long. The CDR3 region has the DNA TGTGCCAGCAGTTTAGGCGCAGCCCTCCACTTT. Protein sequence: CASSLGAALHF. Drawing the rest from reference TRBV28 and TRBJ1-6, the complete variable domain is DVKVTQSSRYLVKRTGEKVFLECVQDMDHENMFWYRQDPGLGLRLIYFSYDVKMKEKGDIPEGYSVSREKKERFSLILESASTNQTSMYLCASSLGAALHFGNGTRLTVT.

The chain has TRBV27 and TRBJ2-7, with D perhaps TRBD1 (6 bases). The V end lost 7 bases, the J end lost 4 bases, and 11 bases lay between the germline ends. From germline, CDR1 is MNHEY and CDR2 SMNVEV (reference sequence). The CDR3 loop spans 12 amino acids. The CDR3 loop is CASMDRNYEQYF. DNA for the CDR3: TGTGCCAGCATGGACAGAAATTACGAGCAGTACTTC.

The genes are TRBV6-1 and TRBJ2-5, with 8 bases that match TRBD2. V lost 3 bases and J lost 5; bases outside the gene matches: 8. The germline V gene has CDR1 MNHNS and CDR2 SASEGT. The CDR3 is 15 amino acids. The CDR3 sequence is CASSDFGLAAETQYF. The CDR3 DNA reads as TGTGCCAGCAGTGACTTTGGACTAGCCGCCGAGACCCAGTACTTC.

The CDR3, as DNA: TGTGCCAGCAGTGATTCGGTTAGCGGGGGGGAAGAGACCCAGTACTTC. It yields the protein CASSDSVSGGEETQYF. The chain combines TRBV2 with TRBJ2-5, with 11 bases that match TRBD2. There are 16 residues in the CDR3. Trimming took 3 bases from V and 3 from J; bases not matched to a gene: 6. Looked up from germline, CDR1 is SNHLY and CDR2 is FYNNEI.

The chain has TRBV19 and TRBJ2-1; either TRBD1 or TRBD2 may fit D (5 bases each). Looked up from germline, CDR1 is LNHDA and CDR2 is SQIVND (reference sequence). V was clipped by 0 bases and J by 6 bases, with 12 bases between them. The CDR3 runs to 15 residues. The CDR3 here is CASSIDLGPINEQFF. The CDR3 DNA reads TGTGCCAGTAGTATAGACCTGGGACCCATCAATGAGCAGTTCTTC.

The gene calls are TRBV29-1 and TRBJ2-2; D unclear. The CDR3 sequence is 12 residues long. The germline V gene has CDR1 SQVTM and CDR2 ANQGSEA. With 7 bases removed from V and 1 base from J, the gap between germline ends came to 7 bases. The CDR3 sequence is CSGIGNTGELFF. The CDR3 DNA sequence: TGCAGCGGGATAGGGAACACCGGGGAGCTGTTTTTT.

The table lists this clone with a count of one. The CDR3 reads CATLSAGSSEQYF. The CDR3 DNA follows: TGTGCCACCCTTTCCGCAGGGTCTAGCGAGCAGTACTTC. The gene calls are TRBV2 and TRBJ2-7, with D possibly TRBD1 on 5 matching bases. The CDR3 is 13 amino acids. Germline V CDR1 and CDR2: SNHLY, FYNNEI. The V gene lost 10 bases and the J gene lost 6 bases, with 19 bases spanning the gap.

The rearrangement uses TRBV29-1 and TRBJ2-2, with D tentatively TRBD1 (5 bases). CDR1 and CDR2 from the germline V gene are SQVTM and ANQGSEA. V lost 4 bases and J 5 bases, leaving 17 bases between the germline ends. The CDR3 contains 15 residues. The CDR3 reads CSVAQPDRPTGELFF. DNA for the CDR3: TGCAGCGTTGCGCAACCAGACAGACCTACCGGGGAGCTGTTTTTT.

The chain's CDR3 is CASSLTGEGFSNQPQHF. The CDR3 DNA follows: TGTGCCAGCAGCTTGACAGGGGAGGGGTTTAGCAATCAGCCCCAGCATTTT. The gene calls are TRBV5-6 and TRBJ1-5; 7 bases line up with TRBD1. Trimming cost V 1 base and J 0 bases; bases outside gene matches: 7. Germline assignment: CDR1 SGHDT and CDR2 YYEEEE. The CDR3 runs 17 residues.

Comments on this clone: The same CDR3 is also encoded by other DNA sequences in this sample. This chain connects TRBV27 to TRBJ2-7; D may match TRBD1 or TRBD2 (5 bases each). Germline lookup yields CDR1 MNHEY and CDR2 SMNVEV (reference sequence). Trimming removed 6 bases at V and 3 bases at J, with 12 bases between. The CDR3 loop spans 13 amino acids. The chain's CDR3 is CASSLGTFYEQYF. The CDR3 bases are TGTGCCAGCAGCCTCGGGACCTTCTACGAGCAGTACTTC.

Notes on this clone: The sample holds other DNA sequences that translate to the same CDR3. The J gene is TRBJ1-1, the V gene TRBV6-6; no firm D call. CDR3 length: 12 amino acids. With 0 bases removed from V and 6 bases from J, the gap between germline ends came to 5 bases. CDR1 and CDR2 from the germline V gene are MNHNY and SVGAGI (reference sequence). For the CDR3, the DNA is TGTGCCAGCAGTTACTCCGGAGCTGAAGCTTTCTTT. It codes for CASSYSGAEAFF.